Following are 11 T cell receptor beta chains from one sample sequenced in a study of blood T cell repertoires in COVID-19. Here immunoSEQ multiplex PCR was the method, and the copy in TCRdb shows in-frame clones only, minus some. The sample has 45,000 to 65,000 clones, around 81% seen once. The sequencing input was peripheral blood. These receptors were taken from a woman of 80 years or more with COVID-19, enrolled during active disease.

The chain joins TRBV10-3 to TRBJ1-4, with 7 nucleotides matching TRBD1. Per germline, CDR1 ENHRY and CDR2 SYGVKD. The CDR3 contains 13 residues. V was pared by 6 bases and J by 5 bases, with 3 bases of the junction left unmatched. CDR3 residues: CAIRGTVNEKLFF. CDR3 sequence (DNA): TGTGCCATCAGGGGGACAGTGAATGAAAAACTGTTTTTT.

Only a few counts were recorded for this clone. This rearrangement joins TRBV18 to TRBJ1-1, with D uncertain. CDR1 is KGHSH and CDR2 is LQKENI in the germline V gene. Trimming stripped 3 bases from V and 0 bases from J, with 20 bases between. The CDR3 is made up of 18 amino acids. CDR3 protein: CASSPRERTEDMNTEAFF. CDR3 in DNA: TGTGCCAGCTCACCCCGGGAGCGCACCGAAGACATGAACACTGAAGCTTTCTTT.

This clone turned up a few times. The gene calls are TRBV6-5 and TRBJ2-1, with D tentatively TRBD2 (5 bases). CDR3 size: 15 residues. V shed 0 bases and J shed 7 bases, with 13 bases lying between them. Germline V gene lookup returns CDR1 MNHEY and CDR2 SVGAGI. The CDR3 sequence: CASSYSLTKPNEQFF. The CDR3 region has the DNA TGTGCCAGCAGTTACTCGTTGACTAAACCGAATGAGCAGTTCTTC.

J is TRBJ1-1 and V is TRBV6-5; tentatively, D is TRBD1 (6 bases). From germline, CDR1 is MNHEY and CDR2 SVGAGI. V lost 4 bases, J lost 1 base, and 10 bases lay in between. The CDR3 loop spans 14 amino acids. This CDR3 is CASSSHRENTEAFF. The DNA for the CDR3 is TGTGCCAGCAGTTCTCACAGGGAGAACACTGAAGCTTTCTTT.

As DNA, the CDR3 is TGTGCCAGCACCCCGACAGGGCGGCCTGAAGCTTTCTTT. Residues: CASTPTGRPEAFF. The chain is built from TRBV6-5 and TRBJ1-1, with TRBD1 matching 7 bases. The CDR3 is 13 residues long. Germline CDR1 reads MNHEY; CDR2 reads SVGAGI. V lost 7 bases, J lost 6 bases, and 8 bases stayed unmatched.

This clone was picked up one time. The genes are TRBV3-1 (or the pseudogene TRBV3-2) and TRBJ2-1, with D perhaps matching TRBD2 (5 bases). In germline, CDR1 is LGHDT, CDR2 YNNKEL (reference sequence). V lost 0 bases, J lost 14 bases, and 11 bases lay in between. CDR3 length equals 12 residues. CDR3 coding DNA: TGTGCCAGCAGCCAAGATATACTAGAAAAGTTCTTC. It yields the protein CASSQDILEKFF.

The V call is TRBV11-3, the J call TRBJ2-5; 9 bases align to TRBD1. Germline values: CDR1 SGHNT, CDR2 YENEEA. The CDR3 spans 16 residues. Trimming cost V 5 bases and J 5 bases; bases outside gene matches: 12. The CDR3 reads CASSPGSQGAAETQYF. The CDR3 DNA follows: TGTGCCAGCAGCCCCGGGTCACAGGGGGCGGCCGAGACCCAGTACTTC. The whole variable domain, filled in from reference TRBV11-3 and TRBJ2-5, reads EAGVVQSPRYKIIEKKQPVAFWCNPISGHNTLYWYLQNLGQGPELLIRYENEEAVDDSQLPKDRFSAERLKGVDSTLKIQPAELGDSAVYLCASSPGSQGAAETQYFGPGTRLLVL.

The chain joins TRBV7-3 to TRBJ2-3; no definite D call. This CDR3 is built from 14 residues. The germline V and J ends were trimmed by 2 bases and 0 bases, with 6 bases remaining between them. Germline lookup yields CDR1 SGHTA and CDR2 FQGTGA. CDR3 DNA: TGTGCCAGCAGCTTAGGGCCTAGCACAGATACGCAGTATTTT. Translated: CASSLGPSTDTQYF.

J is TRBJ2-7 and V is TRBV5-1; 11 positions match TRBD1. V dropped 1 base and J dropped 3; count of bases not matched to a gene: 6. The CDR3 loop spans 16 amino acids. Germline V gene lookup returns CDR1 SGHRS and CDR2 YFSETQ. CDR3 loop: CASSLTSGTGGYEQYF. The CDR3 DNA is TGCGCCAGCAGCTTGACCTCCGGGACAGGGGGCTACGAGCAGTACTTC.

The chain links TRBV19 to TRBJ1-5; D ambiguous. The V end lost 1 base, the J end lost 2 bases, and 9 bases lay between the germline ends. The CDR3 is 15 residues long. CDR1 LNHDA and CDR2 SQIVND come from the germline V gene (reference sequence). The CDR3 bases are TGTGCCAGTAGTATAGCTGGTAGTGGCAATCAGCCCCAGCATTTT. Its protein product is CASSIAGSGNQPQHF.

This chain joins TRBV9 and TRBJ2-1, with D unclear. Germline V CDR1 and CDR2: SGDLS, YYNGEE. The CDR3 is 13 amino acids. The V gene lost 0 bases and the J gene lost 6 bases, with 7 bases spanning the gap. The CDR3 nucleotides read TGTGCCAGCAGCGTAGGCCCTATCAATGAGCAGTTCTTC. Its translation: CASSVGPINEQFF.